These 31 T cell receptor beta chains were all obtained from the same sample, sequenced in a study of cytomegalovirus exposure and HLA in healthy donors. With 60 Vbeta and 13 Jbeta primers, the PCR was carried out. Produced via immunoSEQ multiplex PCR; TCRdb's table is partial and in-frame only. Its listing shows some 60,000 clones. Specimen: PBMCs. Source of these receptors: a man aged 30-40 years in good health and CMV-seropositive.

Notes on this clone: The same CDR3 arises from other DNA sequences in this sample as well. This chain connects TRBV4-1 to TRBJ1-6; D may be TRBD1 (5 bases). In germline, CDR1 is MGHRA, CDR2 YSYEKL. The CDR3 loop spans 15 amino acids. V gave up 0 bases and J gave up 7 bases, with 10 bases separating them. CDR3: CASSQERGTNSPLHF. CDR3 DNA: TGCGCCAGCAGCCAAGAAAGGGGTACCAATTCACCCCTCCACTTT.

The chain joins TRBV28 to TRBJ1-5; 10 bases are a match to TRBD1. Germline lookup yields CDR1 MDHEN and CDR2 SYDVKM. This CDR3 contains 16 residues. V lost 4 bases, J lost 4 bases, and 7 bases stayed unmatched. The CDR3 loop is CASSSFRDRGNQPQHF. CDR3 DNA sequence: TGTGCCAGCAGTTCCTTCCGGGACAGGGGAAATCAGCCCCAGCATTTT.

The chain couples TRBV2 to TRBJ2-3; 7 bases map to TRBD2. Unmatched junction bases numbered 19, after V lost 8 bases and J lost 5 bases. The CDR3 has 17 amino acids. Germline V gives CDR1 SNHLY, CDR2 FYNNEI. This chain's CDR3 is CASYYAHLAEAGDTQYF. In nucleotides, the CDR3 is TGTGCCAGCTATTATGCACATCTAGCGGAGGCCGGAGATACGCAGTATTTT.

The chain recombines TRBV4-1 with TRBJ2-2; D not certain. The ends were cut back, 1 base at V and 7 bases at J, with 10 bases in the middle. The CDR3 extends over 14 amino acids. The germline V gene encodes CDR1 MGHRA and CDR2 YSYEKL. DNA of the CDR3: TGCGCCAGCAGCCAAGCCGCGGTTGGCGGGGAGCTGTTTTTT. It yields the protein CASSQAAVGGELFF.

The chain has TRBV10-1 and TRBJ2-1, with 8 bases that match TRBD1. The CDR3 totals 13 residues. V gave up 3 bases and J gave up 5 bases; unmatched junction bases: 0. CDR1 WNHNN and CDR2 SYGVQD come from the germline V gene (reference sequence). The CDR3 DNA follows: TGCGCCAGCAGTGAACAGGGGGACAATGAGCAGTTCTTC. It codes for CASSEQGDNEQFF.

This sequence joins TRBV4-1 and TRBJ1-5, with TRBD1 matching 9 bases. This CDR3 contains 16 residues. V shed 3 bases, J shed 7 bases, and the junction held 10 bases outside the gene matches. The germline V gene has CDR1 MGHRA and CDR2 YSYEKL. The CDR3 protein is CASSQNAGQGRQPQHF. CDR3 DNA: TGCGCCAGCAGCCAGAATGCTGGACAGGGGCGGCAGCCCCAGCATTTT.

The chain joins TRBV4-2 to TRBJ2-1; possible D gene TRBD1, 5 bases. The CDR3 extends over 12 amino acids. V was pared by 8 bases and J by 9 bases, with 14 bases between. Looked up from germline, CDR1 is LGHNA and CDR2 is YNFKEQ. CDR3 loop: CASSQGAREQFF. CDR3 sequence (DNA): TGTGCCAGCTCTCAAGGGGCCCGTGAGCAGTTCTTC.

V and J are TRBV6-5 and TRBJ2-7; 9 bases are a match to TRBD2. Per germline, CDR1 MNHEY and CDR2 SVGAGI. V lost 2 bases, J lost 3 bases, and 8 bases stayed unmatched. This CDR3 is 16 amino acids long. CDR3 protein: CASSYGAGTSIYEQYF. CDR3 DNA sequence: TGTGCCAGCAGTTACGGGGCCGGGACTAGCATCTACGAGCAGTACTTC.

The CDR3 is CASSELRSGTYEQYF. The DNA of the CDR3 is TGTGCCAGCAGTGAATTGAGGTCGGGAACTTACGAGCAGTACTTC. V usage is TRBV25-1 and J usage is TRBJ2-7; maybe TRBD2 (5 bases). The CDR3 covers 15 residues. With 1 base removed from V and 4 bases from J, the gap between germline ends came to 14 bases. The V gene's germline CDR1 is MGHDK and CDR2 SYGVNS.

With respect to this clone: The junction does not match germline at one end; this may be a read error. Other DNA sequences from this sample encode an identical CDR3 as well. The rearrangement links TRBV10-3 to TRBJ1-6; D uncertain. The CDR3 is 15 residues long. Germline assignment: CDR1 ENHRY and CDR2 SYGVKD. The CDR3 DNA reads TGTGCCATCAGGGACTCGACCGGCTGGGATTCACCCCTACACTTT. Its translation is CAIRDSTGWDSPLHF.

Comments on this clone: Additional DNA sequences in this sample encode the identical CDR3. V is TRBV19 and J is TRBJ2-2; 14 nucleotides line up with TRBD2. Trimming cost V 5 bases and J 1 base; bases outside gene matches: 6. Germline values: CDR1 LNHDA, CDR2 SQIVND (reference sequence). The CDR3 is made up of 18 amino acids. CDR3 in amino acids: CASSPGLAGGLNTGELFF. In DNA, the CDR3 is TGTGCCAGTAGTCCTGGACTAGCGGGGGGCCTGAACACCGGGGAGCTGTTTTTT.

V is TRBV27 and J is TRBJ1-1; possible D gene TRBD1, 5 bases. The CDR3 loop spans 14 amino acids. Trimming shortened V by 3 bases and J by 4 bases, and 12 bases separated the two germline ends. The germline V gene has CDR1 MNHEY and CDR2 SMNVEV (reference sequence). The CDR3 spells CASSLGGGPTEAFF. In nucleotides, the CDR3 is TGTGCCAGCAGTTTGGGGGGGGGTCCCACTGAAGCTTTCTTT.

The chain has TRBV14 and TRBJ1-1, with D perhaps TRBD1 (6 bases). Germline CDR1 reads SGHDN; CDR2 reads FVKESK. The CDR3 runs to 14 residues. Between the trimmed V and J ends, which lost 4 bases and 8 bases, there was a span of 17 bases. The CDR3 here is CASSPPAGGAEAFF. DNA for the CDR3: TGTGCCAGCAGCCCCCCGGCTGGGGGGGCCGAAGCTTTCTTT.

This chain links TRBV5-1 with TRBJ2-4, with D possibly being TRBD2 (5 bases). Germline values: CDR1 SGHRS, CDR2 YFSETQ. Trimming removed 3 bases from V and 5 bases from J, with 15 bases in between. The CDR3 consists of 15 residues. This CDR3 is CASSYRERVENIQYF. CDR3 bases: TGCGCCAGCAGCTACCGGGAAAGGGTGGAAAACATTCAGTACTTC.

For the CDR3, the DNA is TGTGCCAGCGGAGACAGGGGGCTGGTAACTGAAGCTTTCTTT. Its translation: CASGDRGLVTEAFF. The genes are TRBV6-5 and TRBJ1-1, with TRBD1 identical over 10 bases. Germline CDR1 is MNHEY and CDR2 is SVGAGI. This CDR3 is 14 amino acids long. Trimming took 8 bases from V and 5 from J; bases not matched to a gene: 8.

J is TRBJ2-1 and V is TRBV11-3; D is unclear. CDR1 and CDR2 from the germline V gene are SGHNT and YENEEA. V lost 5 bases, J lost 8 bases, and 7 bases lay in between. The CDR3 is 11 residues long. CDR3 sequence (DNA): TGTGCCAGCAGCCTAAACGATGAGCAGTTCTTC. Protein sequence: CASSLNDEQFF.

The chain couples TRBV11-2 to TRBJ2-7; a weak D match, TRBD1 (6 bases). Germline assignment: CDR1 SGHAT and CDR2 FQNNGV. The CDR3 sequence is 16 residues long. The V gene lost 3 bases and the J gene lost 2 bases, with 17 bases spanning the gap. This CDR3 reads CASSLRKTGIAYEQYF. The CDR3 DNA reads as TGTGCCAGCAGCTTGCGTAAGACAGGAATAGCCTACGAGCAGTACTTC.

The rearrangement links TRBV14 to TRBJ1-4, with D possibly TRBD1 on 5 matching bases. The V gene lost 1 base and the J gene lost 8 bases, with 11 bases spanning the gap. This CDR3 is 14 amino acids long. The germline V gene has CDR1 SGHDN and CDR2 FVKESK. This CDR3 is CASSQVARVEKLFF. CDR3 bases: TGTGCCAGCAGCCAAGTAGCCAGGGTCGAAAAACTGTTTTTT.

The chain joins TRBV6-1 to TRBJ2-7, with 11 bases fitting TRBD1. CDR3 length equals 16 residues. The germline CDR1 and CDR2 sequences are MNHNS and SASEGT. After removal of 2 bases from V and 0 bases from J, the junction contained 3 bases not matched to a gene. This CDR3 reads CASSELGQGGSYEQYF. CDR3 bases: TGTGCCAGCAGTGAACTGGGACAGGGGGGCTCCTACGAGCAGTACTTC.

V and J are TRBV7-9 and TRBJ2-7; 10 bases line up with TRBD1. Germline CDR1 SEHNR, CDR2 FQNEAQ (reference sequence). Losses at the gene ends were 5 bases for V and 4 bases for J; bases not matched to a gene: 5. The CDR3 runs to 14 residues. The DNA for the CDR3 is TGTGCCAGCAGCCCTCGGGACAGGGGATACGAGCAGTACTTC. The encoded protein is CASSPRDRGYEQYF.

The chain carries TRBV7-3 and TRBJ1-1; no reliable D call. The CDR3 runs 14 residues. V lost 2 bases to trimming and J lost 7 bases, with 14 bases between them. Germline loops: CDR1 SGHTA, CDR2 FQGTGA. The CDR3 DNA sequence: TGTGCCAGCAGCTTAGGGTTCCGGGAGGGTGAAGCTTTCTTT. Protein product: CASSLGFREGEAFF.

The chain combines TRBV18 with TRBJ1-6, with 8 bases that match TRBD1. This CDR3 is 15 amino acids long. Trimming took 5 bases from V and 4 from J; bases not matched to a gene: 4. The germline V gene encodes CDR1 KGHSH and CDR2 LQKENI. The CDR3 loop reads CASSEGQVYNSPLHF. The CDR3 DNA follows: TGTGCCAGCTCAGAGGGACAGGTATATAATTCACCCCTCCACTTT.

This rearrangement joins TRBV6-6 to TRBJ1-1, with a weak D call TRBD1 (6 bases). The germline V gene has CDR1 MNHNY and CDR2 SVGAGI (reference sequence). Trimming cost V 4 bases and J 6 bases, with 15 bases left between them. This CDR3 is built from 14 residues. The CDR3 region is CASSFSDRLPEAFF. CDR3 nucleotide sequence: TGTGCCAGCAGTTTTTCCGACAGGCTCCCTGAAGCTTTCTTT.

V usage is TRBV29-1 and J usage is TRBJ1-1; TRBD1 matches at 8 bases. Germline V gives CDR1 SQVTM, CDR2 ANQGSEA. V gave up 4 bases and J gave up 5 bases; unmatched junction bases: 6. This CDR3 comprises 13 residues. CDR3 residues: CSVAETGETEAFF. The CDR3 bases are TGCAGCGTTGCTGAGACAGGGGAGACTGAAGCTTTCTTT. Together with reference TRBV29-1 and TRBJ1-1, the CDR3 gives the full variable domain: SAVISQKPSRDICQRGTSLTIQCQVDSQVTMMFWYRQQPGQSLTLIATANQGSEATYESGFVIDKFPISRPNLTFSTLTVSNMSPEDSSIYLCSVAETGETEAFFGQGTRLTVV.

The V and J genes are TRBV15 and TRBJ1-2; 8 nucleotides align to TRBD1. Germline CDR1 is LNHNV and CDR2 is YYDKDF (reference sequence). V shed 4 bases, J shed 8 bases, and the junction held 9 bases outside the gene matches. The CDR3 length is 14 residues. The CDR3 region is CATSKGQDRAGYTF. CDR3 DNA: TGTGCCACCAGCAAAGGACAGGACAGGGCCGGCTACACCTTC. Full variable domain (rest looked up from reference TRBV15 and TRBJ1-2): DAMVIQNPRYQVTQFGKPVTLSCSQTLNHNVMYWYQQKSSQAPKLLFHYYDKDFNNEADTPDNFQSRRPNTSFCFLDIRSPGLGDTAMYLCATSKGQDRAGYTFGSGTRLTVV.

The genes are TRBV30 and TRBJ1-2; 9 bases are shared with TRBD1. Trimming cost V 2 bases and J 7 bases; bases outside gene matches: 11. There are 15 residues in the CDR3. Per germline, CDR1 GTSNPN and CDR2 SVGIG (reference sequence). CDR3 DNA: TGTGCCTGGAGTCCCTCTACTGGGACAGGGTCTGGCTACACCTTC. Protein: CAWSPSTGTGSGYTF.

Here the CDR3 DNA reads TGTGCCAGCAGGCCCTACGGGGCGCGGGGAGAGACCCAGTACTTC. Its protein is CASRPYGARGETQYF. This chain uses TRBV7-6 with TRBJ2-5; TRBD2 might be the D (6 bases). Trimming took 6 bases from V and 4 from J, leaving 18 bases between them. The CDR3 runs to 15 residues. Germline CDR1 is SGHVS and CDR2 is FNYEAQ. Variable domain in full (rest from reference TRBV7-6 and TRBJ2-5): GAGVSQSPRYKVTKRGQDVALRCDPISGHVSLYWYRQALGQGPEFLTYFNYEAQQDKSGLPNDRFSAERPEGSISTLTIQRTEQRDSAMYRCASRPYGARGETQYFGPGTRLLVL.

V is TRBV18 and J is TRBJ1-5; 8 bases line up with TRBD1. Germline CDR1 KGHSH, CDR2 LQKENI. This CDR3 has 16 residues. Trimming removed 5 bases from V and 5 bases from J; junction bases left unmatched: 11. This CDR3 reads CASSEGQVTIDQPQHF. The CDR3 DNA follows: TGTGCCAGCTCAGAGGGACAGGTAACCATAGATCAGCCCCAGCATTTT.

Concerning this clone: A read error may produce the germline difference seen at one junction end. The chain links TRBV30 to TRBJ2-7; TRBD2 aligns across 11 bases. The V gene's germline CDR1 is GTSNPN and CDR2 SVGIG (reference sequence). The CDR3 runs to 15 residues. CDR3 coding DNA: TGTGCCGGGAGCCTGGGACTAGCGGCGCGCGACGAGCAGTACTTC. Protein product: CAGSLGLAARDEQYF.

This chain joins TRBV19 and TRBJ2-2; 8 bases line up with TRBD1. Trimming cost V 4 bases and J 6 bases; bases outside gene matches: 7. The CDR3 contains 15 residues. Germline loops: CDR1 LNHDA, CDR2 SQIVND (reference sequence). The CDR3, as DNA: TGTGCCAGTAGTACCCGACAGGGGAAGGCCGGGGAGCTGTTTTTT. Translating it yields CASSTRQGKAGELFF.

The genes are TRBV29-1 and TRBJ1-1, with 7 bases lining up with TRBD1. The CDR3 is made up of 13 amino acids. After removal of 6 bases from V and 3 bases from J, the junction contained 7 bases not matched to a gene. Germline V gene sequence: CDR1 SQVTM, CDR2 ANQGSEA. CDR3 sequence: CSVKGALDTEAFF. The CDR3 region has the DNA TGCAGCGTGAAGGGGGCCTTAGACACTGAAGCTTTCTTT.